A single sample is the source of the 12 T cell receptor beta chains below, sequenced in a study of graft-versus-host responses after intestinal transplantation. Sequencing was performed with immunoSEQ multiplex PCR; in TCRdb, only in-frame clones are kept and a portion is missing. The sample holds about 41,000 clones, 85% to 95% seen once. No antigens are known for them. Source: unstimulated CD8+ T cells sorted from spleen or lymph node cells, taken before transplant. These receptors originate from a human donor who was the organ donor for an intestinal transplant.

This chain links TRBV7-3 with TRBJ2-2; the D gene is possibly TRBD1 (5 bases). The CDR3 length is 15 residues. V was trimmed by 5 bases and J by 7 bases, leaving 17 bases between them. Germline V CDR1 and CDR2: SGHTA, FQGTGA. The CDR3 nucleotides read TGTGCCAGCAGCAAGACGCAGGGATGGGGCGGGGAGCTGTTTTTT. Its translation is CASSKTQGWGGELFF.

V and J are TRBV6-6 and TRBJ1-1; D is unclear. CDR3 length: 13 amino acids. Trimming cost V 0 bases and J 5 bases, with 7 bases left between them. CDR1 and CDR2 (germline): MNHNY, SVGAGI (reference sequence). The CDR3 nucleotides read TGTGCCAGCAGTTACTCCGGGGTTACTGAAGCTTTCTTT. Translating it yields CASSYSGVTEAFF.

The chain is built from TRBV13 and TRBJ2-3; TRBD2 might be the D (5 bases). CDR1 is PRHDT, CDR2 FYEKMQ, per germline (reference sequence). The CDR3 contains 16 residues. V was pared by 5 bases and J by 4 bases, with 19 bases between. The CDR3 DNA follows: TGTGCCAGCAGCCCCCTCCCGCCTAGCCGCCCAGATACGCAGTATTTT. It translates to CASSPLPPSRPDTQYF. The complete variable domain, with remaining parts taken from reference TRBV13 and TRBJ2-3, reads AAGVIQSPRHLIKEKRETATLKCYPIPRHDTVYWYQQGPGQDPQFLISFYEKMQSDKGSIPDRFSAQQFSDYHSELNMSSLELGDSALYFCASSPLPPSRPDTQYFGPGTRLTVL.

The V call is TRBV7-2, the J call TRBJ2-3; the D is unclear. V gave up 1 base and J gave up 6 bases, with 11 bases separating them. The CDR3 totals 14 residues. Germline V gene data show CDR1 as SGHTA and CDR2 as FQGNSA. CDR3 nucleotide sequence: TGTGCCAGCAGCTTAGTGAAGGGTTTCGATACGCAGTATTTT. Protein sequence: CASSLVKGFDTQYF.

J is TRBJ1-2 and V is TRBV4-1; tentatively, D is TRBD1 (5 bases). Trimming shortened V by 1 base and J by 2 bases, and 20 bases separated the two germline ends. CDR1 is MGHRA, CDR2 YSYEKL, per germline. The CDR3 has 18 amino acids. In nucleotides, the CDR3 is TGCGCCAGCAGCCAAGGAAAATGGGGGTCACAGCCAAACTATGGCTACACCTTC. As protein: CASSQGKWGSQPNYGYTF.

The genes are TRBV5-1 and TRBJ1-2; D is unclear. Germline V CDR1 and CDR2: SGHRS, YFSETQ. Trimming removed 4 bases at V and 6 bases at J, with 19 bases between. The CDR3 loop spans 15 amino acids. In DNA, the CDR3 is TGCGCCAGCAGCCGGACCTTTCTGCTCTTTAATGGCTACACCTTC. Its translation is CASSRTFLLFNGYTF.

The chain carries TRBV7-6 and TRBJ2-7; the match to TRBD1 covers 10 bases. V dropped 5 bases and J dropped 4; count of bases not matched to a gene: 5. This CDR3 has 14 amino acids. Looked up from germline, CDR1 is SGHVS and CDR2 is FNYEAQ. Here the CDR3 reads CASSPPGQGYEQYF. CDR3 nucleotides: TGTGCCAGCAGCCCGCCGGGACAGGGGTACGAGCAGTACTTC.

The sample holds one count of this clone. The chain uses TRBV18 and TRBJ2-5; 7 bases are shared with TRBD1. The J segment lost 4 bases and the V segment lost 4 bases, leaving 9 bases of the junction unmatched. The CDR3 loop spans 15 amino acids. Germline lookup yields CDR1 KGHSH and CDR2 LQKENI. DNA of the CDR3: TGTGCCAGCTCACTAACCGACAGGGATGGAGAGACCCAGTACTTC. It codes for CASSLTDRDGETQYF.

The V call is TRBV4-3, the J call TRBJ1-1; TRBD1 agrees at 7 bases. This CDR3 region has 16 residues. Germline CDR1 and CDR2: LGHNA and YSLEER. V shed 1 base, J shed 3 bases, and the junction held 8 bases outside the gene matches. Written as DNA, the CDR3 is TGCGCCAGCAGCCAAGGGTCGACAGGGTTCGACACTGAAGCTTTCTTT. Translated, it gives CASSQGSTGFDTEAFF.

This clone came up once. V and J are TRBV6-5 and TRBJ2-3, with D perhaps matching TRBD1 (5 bases). Germline V gives CDR1 MNHEY, CDR2 SVGAGI. The CDR3 length is 15 residues. V lost 2 bases to trimming and J lost 4 bases, with 13 bases between them. CDR3 residues: CASSYGQGIPDTQYF. In nucleotides, the CDR3 is TGTGCCAGCAGTTACGGCCAGGGAATCCCAGATACGCAGTATTTT.

This clone occurred once. This chain uses TRBV4-3 with TRBJ1-2, with TRBD1 matching 9 bases. The CDR3 sequence is 17 residues long. V shed 0 bases and J 6 bases; nucleotides not matched to a gene: 11. Germline CDR1 reads LGHNA; CDR2 reads YSLEER. This CDR3 is CASSQDRDRDRVHGYTF. The CDR3 DNA sequence: TGCGCCAGCAGCCAAGATAGGGATCGGGACAGGGTTCATGGCTACACCTTC.

This chain connects TRBV7-8 to TRBJ2-7; possibly TRBD2 for D (5 bases). The germline V gene has CDR1 SGHVS and CDR2 FQNEAQ. V dropped 5 bases and J dropped 3 bases, with 14 bases sitting between them. The CDR3 extends over 14 amino acids. CDR3 residues: CASSRTAAYYEQYF. As DNA, the CDR3 is TGTGCCAGCAGCAGAACAGCGGCCTACTACGAGCAGTACTTC.